The 26 T cell receptor beta chains below come from one sample, sequenced in a study of T cell repertoires in cytomegalovirus infection. TCRdb re-called the reads through MiXCR, storing one row per CDR3 protein. Altogether some 680,000 distinct CDR3 sequences are present, 35% being singletons, with the ten largest covering around 2.6%. The sample comprised PBMCs. The receptors originated from a human donor in good health (CMV status not recorded). Some clones in this sample may be carry-over from other donors' samples.

The gene calls are TRBV6-1 and TRBJ2-2; D gene uncertain. The CDR3 totals 13 residues. V lost 4 bases, J lost 5 bases, and 8 bases lay in between. The germline CDR1 and CDR2 sequences are MNHNS and SASEGT. The CDR3 loop is CASSVTLTGELFF. CDR3 in DNA: TGTGCCAGCAGTGTCACCTTGACCGGGGAGCTGTTTTTT.

This clonotype turned up a few times. The CDR3 coding sequence is TGTGCCAGCAGCTTAGCGCGGGACTGGTACAATGAGCAGTTCTTC. Amino acid sequence: CASSLARDWYNEQFF. The chain has TRBV7-2 and TRBJ2-1; D possibly corresponds to TRBD2 (6 bases). CDR3 length: 15 residues. Trimming removed 0 bases from V and 4 bases from J, with 10 bases in between. Germline lookup yields CDR1 SGHTA and CDR2 FQGNSA.

The gene calls are TRBV6-1 and TRBJ2-3, with 10 bases identical to TRBD2. V was pared by 5 bases and J by 7 bases, with 6 bases of the junction left unmatched. The germline gives CDR1 MNHNS, CDR2 SASEGT. The CDR3 spans 14 residues. CDR3 sequence reads: CASSSLAGAYTQYF. The CDR3 nucleotides read TGTGCCAGCAGTTCGCTAGCGGGGGCCTATACGCAGTATTTT.

This clonotype was picked up a small number of times. The chain uses TRBV13 and TRBJ1-5; no firm D call. CDR1 is PRHDT, CDR2 FYEKMQ, per germline (reference sequence). The V end lost 4 bases, the J end lost 0 bases, and 10 bases lay between the germline ends. CDR3 length: 15 amino acids. In DNA form, the CDR3 reads TGTGCCAGCAGCTACGGACGGTATAGCAATCAGCCCCAGCATTTT. Residues: CASSYGRYSNQPQHF.

Of note for this clonotype: The CDR3 does not close with the conserved phenylalanine or tryptophan, likely indicating a read error. The rearrangement joins TRBV28 to TRBJ2-7; 11 bases line up with TRBD1. This CDR3 spans 16 amino acids. The ends lost 3 bases at V and 1 base at J; junction bases unmatched: 5. Per germline, CDR1 MDHEN and CDR2 SYDVKM. CDR3 DNA: TGTGCCAGCAGTTTTGGCCGGGACAGGGGGTCCTACGAGCAGTACTTA. Residues: CASSFGRDRGSYEQYL.

This clonotype was counted a few times. CDR3 nucleotide sequence: TGTGCCAGCAGTTTATATGGCTACGAGCAGTACTTC. Translated: CASSLYGYEQYF. The chain couples TRBV28 to TRBJ2-7, with D unclear. The CDR3 runs 12 residues. Germline CDR1 MDHEN, CDR2 SYDVKM. Trimming took 1 base from V and 3 from J, leaving 4 bases between them.

Only a few counts were recorded for this clonotype. The chain uses TRBV7-9 and TRBJ2-3; 8 bases are shared with TRBD2. Germline V CDR1 and CDR2: SEHNR, FQNEAQ (reference sequence). The length of the CDR3 is 21 residues. The J segment lost 2 bases and the V segment lost 2 bases, leaving 21 bases of the junction unmatched. CDR3 in amino acids: CASSLLRVSQRERISTDTQYF. The DNA for the CDR3 is TGTGCCAGCAGCTTACTTCGGGTGAGCCAGCGGGAGCGCATTTCCACAGATACGCAGTATTTT.

To note about this clonotype: One end of the junction varies from germline; a read error may be responsible. The chain recombines TRBV28 with TRBJ2-4; possibly TRBD2 for D (5 bases). Germline V gene sequence: CDR1 MDHEN, CDR2 SYDVKM. The CDR3 is 16 amino acids. The CDR3 DNA is TGTGCCAGTGGCGGATCAGTTAGCGTAGCCAAAAAGATTCAGTACTTC. This translates into CASGGSVSVAKKIQYF. Using reference TRBV28 and TRBJ2-4 for the parts outside the CDR3, the full variable domain is DVKVTQSSRYLVKRTGEKVFLECVQDMDHENMFWYRQDPGLGLRLIYFSYDVKMKEKGDIPEGYSVSREKKERFSLILESASTNQTSMYLCASGGSVSVAKKIQYFGAGTRLSVL.

This clonotype was counted a few times. The rearrangement links TRBV6-5 to TRBJ1-2; the D gene is possibly TRBD1 (5 bases). The CDR3 runs 14 residues. V lost 0 bases, J lost 8 bases, and 13 bases lay in between. Germline values: CDR1 MNHEY, CDR2 SVGAGI. CDR3 in amino acids: CASSYSSGEEGYTF. Written as DNA, the CDR3 is TGTGCCAGCAGTTACTCGTCGGGGGAGGAGGGCTACACCTTC.

This sequence joins TRBV20-1 and TRBJ1-1, with D possibly being TRBD1 (6 bases). The length of the CDR3 is 12 residues. The germline gives CDR1 DFQATT, CDR2 SNEGSKA (reference sequence). Trimming took off 0 bases at V and 8 bases at J, with 10 bases between the two ends. This CDR3 is CSAREGTPEAFF. CDR3 DNA: TGCAGTGCTAGAGAGGGGACACCCGAAGCTTTCTTT.

This clonotype was picked up a small number of times. The genes are TRBV7-9 and TRBJ2-5; tentative D call: TRBD1 (6 bases). Per the germline V gene, CDR1 is SEHNR and CDR2 is FQNEAQ (reference sequence). Trimming pared 3 bases from V and 5 bases from J, leaving 22 bases between. The CDR3 is made up of 17 amino acids. CDR3 residues: CASSFYVGGGGQETQYF. CDR3 nucleotide sequence: TGTGCCAGCAGCTTTTATGTTGGCGGCGGCGGACAGGAGACCCAGTACTTC. The complete variable domain, with remaining parts taken from reference TRBV7-9 and TRBJ2-5, reads DTGVSQNPRHKITKRGQNVTFRCDPISEHNRLYWYRQTLGQGPEFLTYFQNEAQLEKSRLLSDRFSAERPKGSFSTLEIQRTEQGDSAMYLCASSFYVGGGGQETQYFGPGTRLLVL.

This clonotype turned up a few times. This chain joins TRBV27 and TRBJ1-2, with D tentatively TRBD1 (5 bases). CDR1 and CDR2 from the germline V gene are MNHEY and SMNVEV (reference sequence). Between the trimmed V and J ends, which lost 3 bases and 8 bases, there was a span of 13 bases. The CDR3 extends over 13 amino acids. CDR3 amino acids: CASSFRDLRGYTF. DNA for the CDR3: TGTGCCAGCAGTTTTAGGGACCTCAGGGGCTACACCTTC.

This clonotype came up a few times. V gene TRBV5-6 combines with J gene TRBJ1-5, with a possible D match to TRBD1 (5 bases). There are 13 residues in the CDR3. Trimming removed 7 bases at V and 6 bases at J, with 14 bases between. Germline loops: CDR1 SGHDT, CDR2 YYEEEE. The CDR3 DNA reads TGTGCCAGCTCCCGTGGTAGGGGTCAGCCCCAGCATTTT. Encoded protein: CASSRGRGQPQHF.

The gene calls are TRBV29-1 and TRBJ2-7; no definite D call. The CDR3 is 14 residues long. V lost 2 bases, J lost 1 base, and 12 bases lay in between. CDR1 is SQVTM, CDR2 ANQGSEA, per germline. CDR3 protein: CSVEIARTSYEQYF. The CDR3, as DNA: TGCAGCGTTGAAATCGCCAGGACGTCCTACGAGCAGTACTTC.

For this clonotype: A much larger clone is a single base away; this may be a read error. The genes are TRBV7-2 and TRBJ2-1; 8 bases agree with TRBD2. Losses at the gene ends were 5 bases for V and 4 bases for J; bases not matched to a gene: 10. The CDR3 is made up of 16 amino acids. The germline gives CDR1 SGHTA, CDR2 FQGNSA. The CDR3 nucleotides read TGTGCCAGCAGCCCGAGTCTAGCGGGTTTTTACAATGAGCAGTTCTTC. The encoded protein is CASSPSLAGFYNEQFF.

V is TRBV6-2 or TRBV6-3 and J is TRBJ2-1, with 7 bases lining up with TRBD1. Germline V lookup: CDR1 MNHEY, CDR2 SVGEGT. V gave up 6 bases and J gave up 5 bases; unmatched junction bases: 16. There are 17 residues in the CDR3. The CDR3 bases are TGTGCCAGCAGACCAGGGGGTTTCCGACAGATCGACAATGAGCAGTTCTTC. This encodes CASRPGGFRQIDNEQFF.

As to this clonotype: One end of the junction varies from germline; a read error may be responsible. This chain uses TRBV7-8 with TRBJ2-7, with D unclear. This CDR3 has 17 residues. Germline values: CDR1 SGHVS, CDR2 FQNEAQ. CDR3 region: CAIIPSPQRTYSYEKYF. For the CDR3, the DNA is TGTGCCATCATCCCCTCTCCCCAGCGTACTTACTCCTACGAGAAGTACTTC.

The chain is built from TRBV7-2 and TRBJ2-7, with 7 nucleotides matching TRBD1. The germline gives CDR1 SGHTA, CDR2 FQGNSA. Unmatched junction bases numbered 7, after V lost 1 base and J lost 4 bases. The CDR3 runs 15 residues. DNA of the CDR3: TGTGCCAGCAGCTTAGGCGTACAGGGGATATACGAGCAGTACTTC. Residues: CASSLGVQGIYEQYF.

This sequence joins TRBV6-2 or TRBV6-3 and TRBJ1-2; D gene ambiguous. Germline V CDR1 and CDR2: MNHEY, SVGEGT. V was shortened by 2 bases and J by 8 bases, with 15 bases between the two germline ends. The CDR3 contains 14 residues. The CDR3 nucleotides read TGTGCCAGCAGTTACCGTCCGGAAGCGCGGGGCTACACCTTC. Its translation: CASSYRPEARGYTF.

There are many counts of this clonotype. The rearrangement uses TRBV7-2 and TRBJ2-3; D gene unclear. The CDR3 spans 11 residues. Germline CDR1 reads SGHTA; CDR2 reads FQGNSA. V dropped 5 bases and J dropped 6 bases, with 6 bases sitting between them. CDR3 bases: TGTGCCAGCAGCAGTTTGGATACGCAGTATTTT. Translated, it gives CASSSLDTQYF.

The V gene is TRBV28, the J gene TRBJ2-5; 7 bases match TRBD1. There are 15 residues in the CDR3. V trimming: 2 bases; J trimming: 5 bases; junction bases outside the gene matches: 8. Germline CDR1 reads MDHEN; CDR2 reads SYDVKM. Here the CDR3 DNA reads TGTGCCAGCAGTTTACGTTTTGGGACAGTTGAGACCCAGTACTTC. Translation: CASSLRFGTVETQYF.

This clonotype was seen more than once but under ten times. The chain has TRBV7-8 and TRBJ2-3; possibly TRBD1 for D (6 bases). Between the trimmed V and J ends, which lost 3 bases and 3 bases, there was a span of 16 bases. CDR1 and CDR2 from the germline V gene are SGHVS and FQNEAQ. CDR3 length equals 16 residues. The CDR3 protein is CASSFLQGQTTDTQYF. As DNA, the CDR3 is TGTGCCAGCAGCTTCCTTCAAGGACAGACAACAGATACGCAGTATTTT.

V gene TRBV12-3 or TRBV12-4 combines with J gene TRBJ2-7; 10 nucleotides match TRBD1. There are 15 residues in the CDR3. J gave up 8 bases and V 3 bases, and 10 bases lay outside the gene matches. The CDR3 here is CASSFAGTGEEKQYF. CDR3 bases: TGTGCCAGCAGTTTTGCCGGGACAGGGGAAGAGAAGCAGTACTTC.

The rearrangement uses TRBV12-3 or TRBV12-4 and TRBJ1-2, with D unresolved. The V end was cut by 5 bases, the J end by 2 bases, with 12 bases between. There are 14 residues in the CDR3. CDR3 sequence (DNA): TGTGCCAGCAGTCCGGACGGACGCAACTATGGCTACACCTTC. As protein: CASSPDGRNYGYTF.

The rearrangement joins TRBV6-1 to TRBJ1-4, with 9 bases aligning to TRBD1. The germline V gene has CDR1 MNHNS and CDR2 SASEGT. V was pared by 3 bases and J by 5 bases, with 1 base of the junction left unmatched. The CDR3 sequence is 14 residues long. The DNA for the CDR3 is TGTGCCAGCAGTGAGGGGACAGGGAATGAAAAACTGTTTTTT. Translation gives CASSEGTGNEKLFF.

The rearrangement uses TRBV20-1 and TRBJ1-2; 9 positions match TRBD1. The germline CDR1 and CDR2 sequences are DFQATT and SNEGSKA (reference sequence). The CDR3 has 14 residues. The junction had 10 bases not matched to a gene; V was cut back by 4 bases and J by 7 bases. The CDR3 coding sequence is TGCAGTGCTATGGTCCCGGGACAGGGCGGTGGCTACACCTTC. Translation: CSAMVPGQGGGYTF.